Listed below are T cell receptor beta chains from one sample, sequenced in a study of Graves' ophthalmopathy and Graves' hyperthyroidism. Via MiXCR, TCRdb re-called the multiplex PCR reads, giving one row per CDR3 protein. The repertoire holds roughly 160,000 distinct CDR3 sequences, with 35% to 50% as singletons. Sequencing was carried out using peripheral blood. The source of these receptors is a man younger than 45 with Graves' ophthalmopathy. The conserved cysteine and the conserved F or W are not part of the CDR3 here.

TRBV7-8	ASRGGQGASETQY
TRBV6-1	ASSDRTGKNIQY
TRBV2	ASSAGGANYGYT
TRBV28	ASSRLGPYEQY
TRBV6-2/TRBV6-3	ASSSGTGSYGYT
TRBV27	ASSLRRGGEGNEQF
TRBV20-1	SARWGAAGGGMPYEQY
TRBV28	ASSIGASGAYEQY
TRBV10-3	AIRGQGRDEQY
TRBV28	ASSSAGGHYEAF
TRBV20-1	SARDGDRTETQY
TRBV20-1	SVLAGYQETQY
TRBV12-3/TRBV12-4	ASSFYKETQY
TRBV27	ASSRQGALSGNTIY
TRBV6-1	ASNGAGGSTGELF
TRBV11-2	ASSLSGLVQETQY
TRBV7-9	ASSLGQPTKAF
TRBV24-1	ATSSGQYEQY
TRBV29-1	SVDLRGNYGYT
TRBV27	ASSDRFSSSEQY
TRBV19	ASSIDGRGETQY
TRBV7-2	ASSRMTSYEQY
TRBV7-2	ASTPTANSPLH
TRBV15	ATSRGTTLGGNTIY
TRBV6-5	ASRGRVNQPQH
TRBV12-3/TRBV12-4	ASSFGGGQKAF
TRBV7-8	ASSLASGGGEETQY
TRBV7-8	ASSLGTQGSQETQY